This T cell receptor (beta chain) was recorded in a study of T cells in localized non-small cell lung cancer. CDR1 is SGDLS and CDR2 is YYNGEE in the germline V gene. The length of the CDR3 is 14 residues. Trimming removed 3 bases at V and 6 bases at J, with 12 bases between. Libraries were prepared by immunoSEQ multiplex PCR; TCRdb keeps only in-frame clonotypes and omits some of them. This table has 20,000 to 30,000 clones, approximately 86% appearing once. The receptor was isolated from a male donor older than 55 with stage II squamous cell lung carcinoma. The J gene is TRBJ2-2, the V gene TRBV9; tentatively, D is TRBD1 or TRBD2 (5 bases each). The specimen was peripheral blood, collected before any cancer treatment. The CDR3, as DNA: TGTGCCAGCAGCGCCCCGGGACCCGCCGGGGAGCTGTTTTTT. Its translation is CASSAPGPAGELFF.